Sequencing of this TCR beta chain was carried out in a study of T cell responses to AZD1222 COVID-19 vaccine. Whole-study results and caveats: Within unmutated variant regions lay the reported targets of nearly half of spike-specific TCRs. Clonal diversity was possibly underestimated, and white British individuals and females predominated among donors. Baseline serostatus was positive in only a handful of AZD1222 recipients.

Doses given second, at about 4 or about 12 weeks, were pooled. Regarding this clone: Its antigen is not known.

Clones were read by immunoSEQ multiplex PCR, and TCRdb kept only the in-frame ones, dropping some. Of some 150,000 clones listed, about 86% are singletons. Sample: peripheral blood, taken 28 days after the second AZD1222 dose. The receptor's source is an adult who received the AZD1222 COVID-19 vaccine.

Here the CDR3 DNA reads TGTGCCAGTAGTAAGGGCCTCTCGAACACTGAAGCTTTCTTT. Protein product: CASSKGLSNTEAFF. The chain joins TRBV19 to TRBJ1-1; D is uncertain. Germline V CDR1 and CDR2: LNHDA, SQIVND (reference sequence). The germline V and J ends were trimmed by 4 bases and 1 base, with 10 bases remaining between them. The CDR3 extends over 14 amino acids.